Shown below are 15 T cell receptor beta chains from a single sample sequenced in a study of cytomegalovirus exposure and HLA in healthy donors. Researchers ran the PCR with 60 Vbeta and 13 Jbeta primers. Some clones are missing from TCRdb's copy, which holds only in-frame ones; the method was immunoSEQ multiplex PCR. This table has some 130,000 clones, around 76% appearing once. Sequenced input: PBMCs. These receptors came from a male donor in good health and CMV-seronegative.

This clone appeared a single time. This chain joins TRBV28 and TRBJ1-4; 10 bases agree with TRBD1. Germline V gene sequence: CDR1 MDHEN, CDR2 SYDVKM. Unmatched junction bases numbered 10, after V lost 1 base and J lost 8 bases. The CDR3 length is 17 residues. The DNA of the CDR3 is TGTGCCAGCAGTTTATCGACAGGGGGCGTGGATGGCGAAAAACTGTTTTTT. It encodes CASSLSTGGVDGEKLFF.

The chain couples TRBV6-5 to TRBJ2-5; 9 bases match TRBD2. The CDR3 totals 14 residues. V dropped 2 bases and J dropped 5; count of bases not matched to a gene: 3. Germline CDR1 is MNHEY and CDR2 is SVGAGI. CDR3 sequence: CASSYAGGRETQYF. CDR3 in DNA: TGTGCCAGCAGTTACGCGGGGGGGCGGGAGACCCAGTACTTC.

The rearrangement joins TRBV6-6 to TRBJ1-5; TRBD1 is a possible D gene (5 bases). V was clipped by 6 bases and J by 0 bases, with 12 bases between them. Looked up from germline, CDR1 is MNHNY and CDR2 is SVGAGI (reference sequence). The CDR3 runs to 15 residues. CDR3 sequence: CASSRQFYSNQPQHF. In nucleotides, the CDR3 is TGTGCCAGCAGCAGACAGTTTTATAGCAATCAGCCCCAGCATTTT.

This chain links TRBV29-1 with TRBJ2-3, with 12 bases aligning to TRBD2. Trimming cost V 5 bases and J 0 bases; bases outside gene matches: 9. CDR1 is SQVTM, CDR2 ANQGSEA, per germline. The CDR3 is 17 residues long. CDR3 DNA sequence: TGCAGCGTTCCTAGGACTAGCGGGGCAACTAGCACAGATACGCAGTATTTT. Amino acids: CSVPRTSGATSTDTQYF.

The chain uses TRBV27 and TRBJ2-2, with D perhaps TRBD1 (5 bases). Germline V gives CDR1 MNHEY, CDR2 SMNVEV (reference sequence). The CDR3 is 15 residues long. Trimming removed 7 bases at V and 5 bases at J, with 17 bases between. For the CDR3, the DNA is TGTGCCAGCACCACGTCCAGGGTAAAGACCGGGGAGCTGTTTTTT. It specifies CASTTSRVKTGELFF.

As DNA, the CDR3 is TGCGCCAGCAGCCCTGATGTCGGGAACTCTGGAAACACCATATATTTT. It yields the protein CASSPDVGNSGNTIYF. V gene TRBV4-3 combines with J gene TRBJ1-3; D is unresolved. The CDR3 runs 16 residues. The V end was cut by 4 bases, the J end by 0 bases, with 13 bases between. The germline gives CDR1 LGHNA, CDR2 YSLEER.

The chain combines TRBV30 with TRBJ1-2; possible D gene TRBD1, 6 bases. Trimming removed 3 bases at V and 7 bases at J, with 12 bases between. The CDR3 sequence is 12 residues long. Germline CDR1 is GTSNPN and CDR2 is SVGIG (reference sequence). The CDR3 spells CAWSGQGPGYTF. CDR3 sequence (DNA): TGTGCCTGGAGCGGGCAGGGGCCTGGCTACACCTTC.

The chain employs TRBV10-3 and TRBJ1-5; D possibly corresponds to TRBD1 (5 bases). Germline CDR1 ENHRY, CDR2 SYGVKD. Deletions cut 6 bases from V and 3 bases from J, with 18 bases between. This CDR3 has 16 amino acids. This CDR3 is CAIRDSDGGSNQPQHF. The CDR3 DNA is TGTGCCATCAGAGACTCCGATGGGGGGTCCAATCAGCCCCAGCATTTT.

In this sample, this clone turned up a few times. This chain connects TRBV27 to TRBJ2-2, with D perhaps TRBD1 (6 bases). This CDR3 is built from 18 residues. With 3 bases removed from V and 0 bases from J, the gap between germline ends came to 17 bases. Germline V CDR1 and CDR2: MNHEY, SMNVEV (reference sequence). CDR3: CASSFSFGYRANTGELFF. CDR3 sequence (DNA): TGTGCCAGCAGTTTTTCGTTCGGTTACAGGGCGAACACCGGGGAGCTGTTTTTT.

The V gene is TRBV28, the J gene TRBJ1-1; 8 bases line up with TRBD1. The CDR3 runs to 14 residues. The germline V gene has CDR1 MDHEN and CDR2 SYDVKM. J lost 5 bases, V lost 8 bases, and 10 bases had no gene match. The CDR3: CASGSTGEKTEAFF. For the CDR3, the DNA is TGTGCCAGCGGATCGACAGGGGAGAAGACTGAAGCTTTCTTT.

The chain has TRBV5-1 and TRBJ1-4; no clear D gene. Germline CDR1 and CDR2: SGHRS and YFSETQ. V lost 0 bases to trimming and J lost 5 bases, with 11 bases between them. This CDR3 contains 15 residues. The CDR3 is CASSLESGRNEKLFF. In nucleotides, the CDR3 is TGCGCCAGCAGCTTGGAATCCGGGAGAAATGAAAAACTGTTTTTT.

This clone was picked up one time. The chain uses TRBV9 and TRBJ2-1; no reliable D call. Trimming left V 0 bases short and J 0 bases short, with 10 bases between. The germline gives CDR1 SGDLS, CDR2 YYNGEE. The CDR3 is 16 amino acids. The CDR3 loop is CASSVVAVSSYNEQFF. Here the CDR3 DNA reads TGTGCCAGCAGCGTAGTTGCGGTGAGCTCCTACAATGAGCAGTTCTTC.

V usage is TRBV28 and J usage is TRBJ2-5, with D possibly TRBD2 on 5 matching bases. Germline V CDR1 and CDR2: MDHEN, SYDVKM. Deletions cut 3 bases from V and 3 bases from J, with 11 bases between. The CDR3 contains 14 residues. CDR3 coding DNA: TGTGCCAGCAGTTTCGATGACGGGGAAGAGACCCAGTACTTC. This encodes CASSFDDGEETQYF.

The chain is built from TRBV10-3 and TRBJ2-7; 11 nucleotides align to TRBD1. Germline V gives CDR1 ENHRY, CDR2 SYGVKD. The CDR3 loop spans 15 amino acids. The V segment lost 4 bases and the J segment 4 bases; nucleotides outside the gene matches: 6. CDR3 DNA sequence: TGTGCCATCAGTGGAGGGGGACAGGGGGTATACGAGCAGTACTTC. Amino acids: CAISGGGQGVYEQYF.

The V call is TRBV7-3, the J call TRBJ2-3, with TRBD2 matching 8 bases. V shed 1 base and J 2 bases; nucleotides not matched to a gene: 14. This CDR3 region has 19 residues. The germline V gene has CDR1 SGHTA and CDR2 FQGTGA. The DNA for the CDR3 is TGTGCCAGCAGCTTAATAGGCCCCTCGGGAGGGCCTAACACAGATACGCAGTATTTT. It translates to CASSLIGPSGGPNTDTQYF.